The 14 T cell receptor beta chains reported below all come from one sample, sequenced in a study of T cell clones after liver transplantation. Here immunoSEQ multiplex PCR was the method, and the copy in TCRdb shows in-frame clones only, minus some. The repertoire holds around 51,000 clones, with around 85% as singletons. The sample in question was CD8+ T cells from blood, obtained 12 months after liver transplant. These receptors all come from a human patient who received a liver transplant. Some T cells may arise from the graft donor.

This chain uses TRBV27 with TRBJ1-5, with D unresolved. The CDR3 spans 18 residues. Trimming cost V 0 bases and J 0 bases, with 15 bases left between them. The germline gives CDR1 MNHEY, CDR2 SMNVEV (reference sequence). The CDR3 sequence is CASSLSGNGVYSNQPQHF. CDR3 nucleotide sequence: TGTGCCAGCAGTTTATCCGGGAACGGGGTTTATAGCAATCAGCCCCAGCATTTT.

The chain has TRBV5-4 and TRBJ2-7; unclear D gene. Germline lookup yields CDR1 SGHNT and CDR2 YYREEE (reference sequence). The CDR3 covers 13 residues. Trimming left V 1 base short and J 2 bases short, with 7 bases between. This CDR3 reads CASSLRPPYEQYF. CDR3 DNA: TGTGCCAGCAGCTTGCGCCCCCCCTACGAGCAGTACTTC.

This clone was seen only once. The DNA of the CDR3 is TGCGCCAGCAGCACTTACCGGGACCTAGGGAATGAGCAGTTCTTC. Translated: CASSTYRDLGNEQFF. The gene calls are TRBV5-1 and TRBJ2-1; D possibly matches TRBD1 or TRBD2 (5 bases each). V was shortened by 4 bases and J by 7 bases, with 18 bases between the two germline ends. Germline-derived CDR1 and CDR2 are SGHRS and YFSETQ. This CDR3 has 15 residues.

J is TRBJ2-3 and V is TRBV15; 8 bases match TRBD2. In germline, CDR1 is LNHNV, CDR2 YYDKDF (reference sequence). With 1 base clipped from V and 2 bases from J, the junction kept 8 bases outside the gene matches. CDR3 size: 17 residues. CDR3 amino acids: CATSRGRISGNTDTQYF. The CDR3 DNA is TGTGCCACCAGCAGAGGTCGTATTAGCGGGAACACAGATACGCAGTATTTT.

This chain links TRBV19 with TRBJ1-1, with D unclear. Trimming left V 1 base short and J 4 bases short, with 7 bases between. There are 13 residues in the CDR3. Germline assignment: CDR1 LNHDA and CDR2 SQIVND (reference sequence). CDR3 nucleotide sequence: TGTGCCAGTAGTATAGCGGGGAGCACTGAAGCTTTCTTT. It codes for CASSIAGSTEAFF.

The V call is TRBV2, the J call TRBJ2-1; 8 bases match TRBD2. The V gene end was trimmed by 3 bases and the J gene end by 8 bases; junction bases not matched to a gene: 9. CDR1 is SNHLY and CDR2 is FYNNEI in the germline V gene. The CDR3 runs to 15 residues. The CDR3 DNA reads TGTGCCAGCAGTGACCCGGGACTAGGAATGGATGAGCAGTTCTTC. It is translated as CASSDPGLGMDEQFF.

The chain uses TRBV6-4 and TRBJ2-3, with D hard to call. The germline V gene has CDR1 MRHNA and CDR2 SNTAGT. The CDR3 contains 13 residues. The V gene lost 0 bases and the J gene lost 2 bases, with 3 bases spanning the gap. The CDR3 DNA sequence: TGTGCCAGCAGTGACTCCCCCACAGATACGCAGTATTTT. Its translation is CASSDSPTDTQYF.

The table lists this clone with a few counts. The chain joins TRBV28 to TRBJ1-1; maybe TRBD1 (6 bases). V shed 10 bases and J shed 1 base, with 13 bases lying between them. The CDR3 has 13 amino acids. Germline V gives CDR1 MDHEN, CDR2 SYDVKM. This chain's CDR3 is CATRQVGNTEAFF. The CDR3 DNA follows: TGTGCCACCCGACAGGTCGGGAACACTGAAGCTTTCTTT. The full variable domain, completed using reference TRBV28 and TRBJ1-1, is DVKVTQSSRYLVKRTGEKVFLECVQDMDHENMFWYRQDPGLGLRLIYFSYDVKMKEKGDIPEGYSVSREKKERFSLILESASTNQTSMYLCATRQVGNTEAFFGQGTRLTVV.

The V call is TRBV4-1, the J call TRBJ1-1; 7 nucleotides line up with TRBD1. Germline CDR1 reads MGHRA; CDR2 reads YSYEKL. CDR3 length equals 16 residues. V lost 3 bases and J lost 5; bases outside the gene matches: 12. The CDR3 is CASSQGPRGAGTEAFF. The CDR3 nucleotides read TGCGCCAGCAGCCAGGGGCCCAGGGGGGCAGGAACTGAAGCTTTCTTT.

This rearrangement joins TRBV6-1 to TRBJ1-1, with D possibly TRBD1 on 6 matching bases. Trimming stripped 5 bases from V and 4 bases from J, with 17 bases between. Germline values: CDR1 MNHNS, CDR2 SASEGT. The CDR3 has 15 amino acids. The CDR3 spells CASSKPGGGGTEAFF. CDR3 DNA sequence: TGTGCCAGCAGTAAACCGGGGGGGGGCGGCACTGAAGCTTTCTTT.

This clone was counted a few times. This chain links TRBV7-9 with TRBJ2-1, with D unresolved. Germline V gene lookup returns CDR1 SEHNR and CDR2 FQNEAQ (reference sequence). The CDR3 loop spans 15 amino acids. Trimming left V 5 bases short and J 0 bases short, with 11 bases between. The CDR3 DNA sequence: TGTGCCAGCAGCATCCAGGCCCGCTCCTACAATGAGCAGTTCTTC. This translates into CASSIQARSYNEQFF.

The rearrangement joins TRBV4-2 to TRBJ2-7; 9 bases map to TRBD2. The CDR3 extends over 16 amino acids. Germline CDR1 and CDR2: LGHNA and YNFKEQ. J gave up 1 base and V 0 bases, and 4 bases lay outside the gene matches. As DNA, the CDR3 is TGTGCCAGCAGCCAAGAAACTAGCGGGCCTTCCTACGAGCAGTACTTC. Protein: CASSQETSGPSYEQYF.

The rearrangement uses TRBV6-1 and TRBJ2-7; no firm D call. The CDR3 has 12 residues. From germline, CDR1 is MNHNS and CDR2 SASEGT. Trimming took off 6 bases at V and 2 bases at J, with 8 bases between the two ends. Here the CDR3 reads CASSPLPYEQYF. The CDR3 bases are TGTGCCAGCAGCCCTCTCCCCTACGAGCAGTACTTC.

This rearrangement joins TRBV19 to TRBJ1-1, with D possibly TRBD1 on 5 matching bases. Deletions cut 0 bases from V and 0 bases from J, with 17 bases between. Germline V gene data show CDR1 as LNHDA and CDR2 as SQIVND (reference sequence). The length of the CDR3 is 18 residues. CDR3 DNA sequence: TGTGCCAGTAGTATAGATCAAAGGACACGTAATTTGAACACTGAAGCTTTCTTT. Amino acid sequence: CASSIDQRTRNLNTEAFF.